This TCR beta chain was observed in a study of CD8+ T cells in alopecia areata. About the study: In an open-label trial, patients got 5 to 10 mg tofacitinib twice daily.

The CDR3 extends over 14 amino acids. With V trimmed by 4 bases and J by 4 bases, 3 bases remained unmatched. From germline, CDR1 is SGHRS and CDR2 YFSETQ. The authors extracted RNA and reverse transcribed it into cDNA as the sequencing template. Measured with immunoSEQ multiplex PCR; TCRdb has only the in-frame clones, and not every one. The sample has 190,000 or so clones; about 60% are singletons. As to treatment: oral pan-JAK inhibitor, 5-10 mg twice daily. Researchers gathered lesional scalp punch biopsies and peripheral blood from patients with alopecia areata. Study-level results: Among the cells sequenced in scalp samples are also the resident alphabeta T cells of normal skin. Among the top 100, expanded CD8+ clones, as well as scalp clonality, were significantly decreased by tofacitinib.

With regard to this clone: The target antigen is unknown. The identical CDR3 is also encoded by other nucleotide sequences in the sample.

The sequence was collected from a human donor with alopecia areata. The source was CD8+ T cells sorted from blood, collected at week 24, from a patient treated with tofacitinib. The gene calls are TRBV5-1 and TRBJ2-7, with TRBD1 matching 12 bases. The CDR3: CASSPGQGAYEQYF. CDR3 sequence (DNA): TGCGCCAGCAGCCCGGGACAGGGGGCGTACGAGCAGTACTTC.